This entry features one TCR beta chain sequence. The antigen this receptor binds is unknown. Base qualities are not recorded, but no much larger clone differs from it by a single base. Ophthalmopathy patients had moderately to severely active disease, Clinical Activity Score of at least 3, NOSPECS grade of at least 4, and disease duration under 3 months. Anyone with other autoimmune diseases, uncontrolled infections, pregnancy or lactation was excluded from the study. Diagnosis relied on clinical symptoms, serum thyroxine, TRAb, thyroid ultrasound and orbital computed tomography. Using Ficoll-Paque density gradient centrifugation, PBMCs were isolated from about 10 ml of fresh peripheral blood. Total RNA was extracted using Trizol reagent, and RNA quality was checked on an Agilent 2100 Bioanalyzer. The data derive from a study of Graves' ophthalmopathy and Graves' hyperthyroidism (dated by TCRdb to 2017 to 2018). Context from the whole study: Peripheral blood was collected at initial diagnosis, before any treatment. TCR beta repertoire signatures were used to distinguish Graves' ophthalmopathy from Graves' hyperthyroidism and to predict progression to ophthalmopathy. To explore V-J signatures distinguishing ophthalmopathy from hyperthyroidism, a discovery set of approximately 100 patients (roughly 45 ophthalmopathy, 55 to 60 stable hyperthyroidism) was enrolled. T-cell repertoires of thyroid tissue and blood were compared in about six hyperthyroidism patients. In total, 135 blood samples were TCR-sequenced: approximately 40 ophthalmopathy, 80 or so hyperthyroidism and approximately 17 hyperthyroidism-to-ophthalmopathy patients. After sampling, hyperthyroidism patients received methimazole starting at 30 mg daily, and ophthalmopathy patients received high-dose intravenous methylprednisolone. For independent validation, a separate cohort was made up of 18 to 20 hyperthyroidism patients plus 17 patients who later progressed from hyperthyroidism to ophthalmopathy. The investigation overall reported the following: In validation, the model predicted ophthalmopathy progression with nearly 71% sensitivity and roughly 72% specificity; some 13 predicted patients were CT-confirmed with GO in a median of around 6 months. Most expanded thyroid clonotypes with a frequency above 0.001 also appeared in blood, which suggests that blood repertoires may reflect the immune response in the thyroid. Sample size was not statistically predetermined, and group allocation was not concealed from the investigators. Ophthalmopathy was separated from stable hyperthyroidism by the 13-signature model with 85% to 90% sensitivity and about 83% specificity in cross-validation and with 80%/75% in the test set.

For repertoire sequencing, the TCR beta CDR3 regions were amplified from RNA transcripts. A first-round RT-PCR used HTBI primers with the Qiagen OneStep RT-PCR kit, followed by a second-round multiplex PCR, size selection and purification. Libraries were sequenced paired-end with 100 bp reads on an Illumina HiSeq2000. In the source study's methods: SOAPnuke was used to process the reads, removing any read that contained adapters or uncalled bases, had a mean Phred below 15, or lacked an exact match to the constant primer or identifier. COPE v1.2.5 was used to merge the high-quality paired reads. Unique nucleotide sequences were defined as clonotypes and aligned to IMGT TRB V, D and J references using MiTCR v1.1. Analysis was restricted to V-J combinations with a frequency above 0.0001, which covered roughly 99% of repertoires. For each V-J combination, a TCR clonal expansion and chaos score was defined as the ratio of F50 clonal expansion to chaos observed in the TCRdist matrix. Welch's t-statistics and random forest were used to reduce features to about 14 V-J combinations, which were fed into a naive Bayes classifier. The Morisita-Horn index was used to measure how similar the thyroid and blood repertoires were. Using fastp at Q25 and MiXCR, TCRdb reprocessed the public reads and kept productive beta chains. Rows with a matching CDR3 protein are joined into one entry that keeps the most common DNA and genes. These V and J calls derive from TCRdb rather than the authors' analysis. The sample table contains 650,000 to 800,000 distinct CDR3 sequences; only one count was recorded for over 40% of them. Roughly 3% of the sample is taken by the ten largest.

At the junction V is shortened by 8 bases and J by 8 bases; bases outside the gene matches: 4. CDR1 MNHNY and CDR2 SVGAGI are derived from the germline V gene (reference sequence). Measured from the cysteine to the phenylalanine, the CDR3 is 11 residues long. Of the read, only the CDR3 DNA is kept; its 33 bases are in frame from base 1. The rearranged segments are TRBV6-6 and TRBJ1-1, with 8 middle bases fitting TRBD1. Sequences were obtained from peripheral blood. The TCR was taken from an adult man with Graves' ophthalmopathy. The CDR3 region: CASLRGREAFF. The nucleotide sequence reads TGTGCCAGCCTCAGGGGGCGGGAAGCTTTCTTT.